This TCR beta chain stems from a study of T cell responses to AZD1222 COVID-19 vaccine. For the study at large: Second doses at about 4 or about 12 weeks were pooled.

The table came from immunoSEQ multiplex PCR; TCRdb's copy has only in-frame clones and leaves some out. The repertoire includes approximately 130,000 clones, around nine tenths of them detected once, and 1.5% to 2% sits in the top ten. This clone has a handful of counts. Its target is unknown. The junction shows a germline mismatch at one end, possibly a read error. The study's findings and limits: Females outnumbered males among donors, who were mostly white British; clonal diversity was possibly underestimated. The number of AZD1222 recipients seropositive at baseline was only 6 or 7.

This receptor was obtained from an adult in good health. This specimen consisted of peripheral blood, obtained on day 0 of AZD1222 vaccination.

CDR3 in DNA: TGCGCCAGCAGCGGGGCGGGCCAACCCCTCTTC. Translated, it gives CASSGAGQPLF. V gene TRBV4-1 combines with J gene TRBJ1-2; possibly TRBD1 for D (5 bases). CDR3 length: 11 amino acids. Germline V CDR1 and CDR2: MGHRA, YSYEKL.